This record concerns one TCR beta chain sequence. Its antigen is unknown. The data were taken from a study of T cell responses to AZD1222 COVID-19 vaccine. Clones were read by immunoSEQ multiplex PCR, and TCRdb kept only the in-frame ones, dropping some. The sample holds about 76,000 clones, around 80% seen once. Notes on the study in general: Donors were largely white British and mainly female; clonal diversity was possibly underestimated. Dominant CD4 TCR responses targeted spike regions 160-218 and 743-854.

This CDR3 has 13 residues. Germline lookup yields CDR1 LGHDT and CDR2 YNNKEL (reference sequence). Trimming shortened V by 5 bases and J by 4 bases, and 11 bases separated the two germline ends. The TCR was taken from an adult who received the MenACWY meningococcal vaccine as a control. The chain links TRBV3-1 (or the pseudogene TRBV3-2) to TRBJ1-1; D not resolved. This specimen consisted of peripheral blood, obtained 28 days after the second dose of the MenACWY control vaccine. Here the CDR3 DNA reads TGTGCCAGCAGCTTCGGAGGGATCACTGAAGCTTTCTTT. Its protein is CASSFGGITEAFF.